This T cell receptor (beta chain) was profiled in a study of blood T cells in healthy people across ages. A second PCR, run for roughly 7 to 12 cycles, used a sample-barcoded 5' primer plus a J-beta primer mix. With 12 random nucleotides, a template-switch adaptor tagged each individual cDNA molecule. TCRdb re-derived calls from the 5' RACE reads in MiXCR, one entry per CDR3 protein. The sample carries some 1.6 million distinct CDR3 sequences, 30% to 40% recorded once. This clonotype was observed a few times. Total RNA, at least 5.5 micrograms per sample, came from PBMCs. This CDR3 contains 18 residues. V shed 0 bases and J shed 1 base, with 16 bases lying between them. Germline loops: CDR1 MRHNA, CDR2 SNTAGT.

The sequence came from a woman younger than 45 in good health. The gene calls are TRBV6-4 and TRBJ1-5, with D perhaps TRBD1 (6 bases). The source material was blood. In DNA, the CDR3 is TGTGCCAGCAGTGACTCGGTTGCGGGGGGCAGGAGCAATCAGCCCCAGCATTTT. It translates to CASSDSVAGGRSNQPQHF.